This T cell receptor (beta chain) was sequenced in a study of blood T cell repertoires in COVID-19. Looking at the study overall: Samples representing acute and convalescent COVID-19 were sourced from the United States, Italy and Spain. In each case, the material was cDNA or gDNA derived from T cells, B-cell-depleted T cells, or PBMCs.

Assay used: immunoSEQ multiplex PCR; TCRdb lists only in-frame clones, some missing. The sample lists 60,000 to 65,000 clones, over 75% seen once, with less than 9.5% in the top ten. The V end lost 2 bases, the J end lost 7 bases, and 14 bases lay between the germline ends. The CDR3 extends over 15 amino acids. Germline loops: CDR1 MNHNS, CDR2 SASEGT. Source material: peripheral blood. The chain is built from TRBV6-1 and TRBJ2-2; tentative D call: TRBD2 (5 bases). This receptor was obtained from a woman older than 75 with active COVID-19. The CDR3 DNA follows: TGTGCCAGCAGTGAACCCGCTAGCAAGCACGGGGAGCTGTTTTTT. Translating it yields CASSEPASKHGELFF.